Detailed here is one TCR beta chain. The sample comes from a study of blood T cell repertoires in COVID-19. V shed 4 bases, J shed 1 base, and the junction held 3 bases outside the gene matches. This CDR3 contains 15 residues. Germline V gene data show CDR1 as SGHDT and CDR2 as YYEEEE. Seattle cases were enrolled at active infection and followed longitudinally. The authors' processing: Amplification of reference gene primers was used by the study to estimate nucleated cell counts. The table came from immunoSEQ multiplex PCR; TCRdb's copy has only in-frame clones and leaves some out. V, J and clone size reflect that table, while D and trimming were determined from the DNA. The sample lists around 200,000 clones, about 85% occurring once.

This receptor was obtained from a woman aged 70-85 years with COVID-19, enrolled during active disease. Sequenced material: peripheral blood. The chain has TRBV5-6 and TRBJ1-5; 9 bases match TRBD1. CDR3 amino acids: CASSHRGRSNQPQHF. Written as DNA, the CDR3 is TGTGCCAGCAGCCACAGGGGGCGAAGCAATCAGCCCCAGCATTTT.